A single sample is the source of the 14 T cell receptor beta chains below, sequenced in a study of blood T cell repertoires in COVID-19 (dated by TCRdb to 2019 to 2021). The library was made by the immunoSEQ multiplex PCR assay. Sourced from immuneACCESS, this table was stored by TCRdb with only in-frame sequences that have V and J called. A share of the clones is absent; for the studies checked, an unresolved V gene accounts for under half, and the remainder has no known explanation. The sample records roughly 200,000 clones, over 75% of which are singletons. The top ten hold about 20% of the sample. Sequenced material: peripheral blood. The receptors shown here come from a person between 65 and 79 years old with COVID-19, enrolled during active disease.

The J gene is TRBJ1-2, the V gene TRBV9; TRBD1 matches 7 bases. V trimming: 3 bases; J trimming: 4 bases; junction bases outside the gene matches: 6. Germline lookup yields CDR1 SGDLS and CDR2 YYNGEE. The CDR3 totals 14 residues. This chain's CDR3 is CASSATGNSYGYTF. DNA of the CDR3: TGTGCCAGCAGCGCGACAGGGAATAGCTATGGCTACACCTTC.

The chain combines TRBV3-1 (or the pseudogene TRBV3-2) with TRBJ2-2; TRBD2 is a possible D gene (6 bases). Trimming left V 1 base short and J 0 bases short, with 9 bases between. The CDR3 runs to 16 residues. Germline CDR1 reads LGHDT; CDR2 reads YNNKEL (reference sequence). DNA of the CDR3: TGTGCCAGCAGCCAAGGGGCGGGACCGAACACCGGGGAGCTGTTTTTT. This sequence encodes CASSQGAGPNTGELFF.

This sequence joins TRBV18 and TRBJ1-1; no reliable D call. The CDR3 is 15 residues long. Germline V gene lookup returns CDR1 KGHSH and CDR2 LQKENI. Trimming removed 6 bases from V and 0 bases from J, with 14 bases in between. In DNA, the CDR3 is TGTGCCAGCTCCTCCTCTGCGGGGATGAACACTGAAGCTTTCTTT. It is translated as CASSSSAGMNTEAFF.

The chain links TRBV19 to TRBJ1-4; maybe TRBD1 (5 bases). The V gene's germline CDR1 is LNHDA and CDR2 SQIVND (reference sequence). The CDR3 runs 15 residues. The V end was cut by 5 bases, the J end by 7 bases, with 17 bases between. DNA for the CDR3: TGTGCCAGTAGTGGCAGGGATCTAAAAGCTGAAAAACTGTTTTTT. Translation gives CASSGRDLKAEKLFF.

The chain combines TRBV3-1 (or the pseudogene TRBV3-2) with TRBJ1-4; 7 bases agree with TRBD1. V lost 4 bases, J lost 8 bases, and 7 bases stayed unmatched. CDR1 and CDR2 from the germline V gene are LGHDT and YNNKEL (reference sequence). This CDR3 has 14 amino acids. As DNA, the CDR3 is TGTGCCAGCAGCCCAGGGCAGGGGGTAGAAAAACTGTTTTTT. This translates into CASSPGQGVEKLFF.

V is TRBV4-1 and J is TRBJ1-1, with D hard to call. Germline CDR1 reads MGHRA; CDR2 reads YSYEKL. CDR3 length: 14 amino acids. The V end lost 0 bases, the J end lost 6 bases, and 11 bases lay between the germline ends. The CDR3 sequence is CASSQESEGSEAFF. CDR3 nucleotide sequence: TGCGCCAGCAGCCAAGAGTCAGAGGGTTCTGAAGCTTTCTTT.

This sequence joins TRBV6-1 and TRBJ1-1; D ambiguous. V dropped 2 bases and J dropped 4 bases, with 11 bases sitting between them. The CDR3 totals 14 residues. Germline CDR1 and CDR2: MNHNS and SASEGT. The DNA of the CDR3 is TGTGCCAGCAGTGAAAATGGAGGTGGCACTGAAGCTTTCTTT. It encodes CASSENGGGTEAFF.

This chain joins TRBV7-8 and TRBJ2-7; TRBD2 matches 7 bases. This CDR3 spans 14 amino acids. V trimming: 2 bases; J trimming: 6 bases; junction bases outside the gene matches: 7. Germline V gene lookup returns CDR1 SGHVS and CDR2 FQNEAQ. The CDR3 DNA sequence: TGTGCCAGCAGCTTATATCCCACTAGCGCCGAGCAGTACTTC. Protein: CASSLYPTSAEQYF.

This clone occurred once. V gene TRBV7-9 combines with J gene TRBJ2-2; perhaps TRBD2 as D (5 bases). The V end lost 9 bases, the J end lost 4 bases, and 6 bases lay between the germline ends. Germline V gene data show CDR1 as SEHNR and CDR2 as FQNEAQ (reference sequence). The CDR3 spans 11 residues. CDR3 region: CASRGTGELFF. The CDR3 bases are TGTGCCAGTCGGGGCACCGGGGAGCTGTTTTTT.

V and J are TRBV5-1 and TRBJ2-1; 13 positions agree with TRBD2. CDR1 is SGHRS and CDR2 is YFSETQ in the germline V gene. With V trimmed by 0 bases and J by 9 bases, 0 bases remained unmatched. The CDR3 contains 14 residues. The CDR3 DNA sequence: TGCGCCAGCAGCTTGGGACTAGCGGGAGGTGAGCAGTTCTTC. Encoded protein: CASSLGLAGGEQFF.

This chain joins TRBV6-2 or TRBV6-3 and TRBJ2-4; D unclear. Germline V gives CDR1 MNHEY, CDR2 SVGEGT. The CDR3 is 15 amino acids. The ends were cut back, 6 bases at V and 0 bases at J, with 12 bases in the middle. The CDR3 loop is CASSNSGLAKNIQYF. CDR3 DNA: TGTGCCAGCAGCAATAGTGGTTTAGCCAAAAACATTCAGTACTTC.

The gene calls are TRBV6-5 and TRBJ1-1; 8 positions match TRBD1. The CDR3 has 14 residues. The trim removed 6 bases at V and 3 bases at J, leaving 6 bases unmatched. Germline V gives CDR1 MNHEY, CDR2 SVGAGI. CDR3 sequence: CASSRQGRYTEAFF. DNA of the CDR3: TGTGCCAGCAGCCGACAGGGGAGGTACACTGAAGCTTTCTTT.

This CDR3 reads CASSQSNQPQHF. The DNA for the CDR3 is TGTGCCAGCAGCCAAAGCAATCAGCCCCAGCATTTT. This chain uses TRBV7-9 with TRBJ1-5; D unresolved. Germline V gene data show CDR1 as SEHNR and CDR2 as FQNEAQ (reference sequence). The V end was cut by 5 bases, the J end by 1 base, with 3 bases between. CDR3 size: 12 residues.

The chain's CDR3 is CASSLEVAGGLFF. The CDR3 nucleotides read TGTGCCAGCAGCTTGGAGGTCGCGGGAGGGCTTTTCTTC. The chain has TRBV5-6 and TRBJ2-1, with 9 nucleotides matching TRBD2. CDR1 and CDR2 from the germline V gene are SGHDT and YYEEEE. The CDR3 sequence is 13 residues long. Trimming cost V 0 bases and J 16 bases; bases outside gene matches: 8.